The text below deals with one T cell receptor beta chain. One junction end disagrees with the germline gene, perhaps due to a read error. The sample originates from a study of control samples from healthy donors and cancer patients. Germline V gene data show CDR1 as SGHNT and CDR2 as YYREEE (reference sequence). The CDR3 length is 13 residues. Assay used: immunoSEQ multiplex PCR; TCRdb lists only in-frame clones, some missing. The repertoire holds about 140,000 clones, with 88% as singletons. The J gene is TRBJ2-7, the V gene TRBV5-4; a weak D match, TRBD2 (6 bases). The clonotype was recovered from a man between 18 and 35 years old in good health. Sequenced input: blood. The CDR3: CASSLLGGRRLRF. CDR3 DNA: TGTGCCAGCAGCTTGTTGGGGGGACGGCGTCTACGCTTC.